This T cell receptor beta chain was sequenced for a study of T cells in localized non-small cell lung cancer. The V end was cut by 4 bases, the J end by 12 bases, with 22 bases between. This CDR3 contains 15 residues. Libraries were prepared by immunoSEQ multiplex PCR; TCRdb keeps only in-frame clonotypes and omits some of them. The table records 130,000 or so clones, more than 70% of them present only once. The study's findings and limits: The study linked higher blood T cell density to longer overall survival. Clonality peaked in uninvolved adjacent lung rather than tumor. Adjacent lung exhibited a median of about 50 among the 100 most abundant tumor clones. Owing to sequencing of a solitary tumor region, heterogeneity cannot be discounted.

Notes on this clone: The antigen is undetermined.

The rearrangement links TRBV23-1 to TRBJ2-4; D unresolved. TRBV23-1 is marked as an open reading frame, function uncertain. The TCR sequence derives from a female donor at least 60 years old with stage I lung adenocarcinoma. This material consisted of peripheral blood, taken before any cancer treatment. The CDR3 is CASSLEAAGGEGQYF. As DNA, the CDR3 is TGCGCCAGCAGTCTTGAGGCCGCAGGTGGAGAAGGTCAGTACTTC.